The 28 T cell receptor beta chains presented below share a single source sample, sequenced in a study of post-analysis software for immune sequencing data. Antigens for these TCRs are unknown. Unique molecular identifiers were built into the TCR beta cDNA libraries. Each CDR3 protein gets one entry after TCRdb re-called the PCR reads with MiXCR. This sample carries about 540,000 distinct CDR3 sequences, about a third of them seen once, and the ten largest clones take about 5.6%. Findings and limits, study-wide: About 5 TRBV segments appeared more often in patients than in controls, and TRBV5-6, TRBV5-1 and TRBV20-1 were among these.

The sequencing input was blood. Receptors were obtained from a girl aged 2 to 17 with multiple sclerosis.

This clonotype was counted only a few times. In nucleotides, the CDR3 is TGTGCCAGCAGCTCGACAGGAGACCCCTACGAGCAGTACTTC. Its translation is CASSSTGDPYEQYF. The V call is TRBV7-8, the J call TRBJ2-7; D is perhaps TRBD1 (6 bases). V gave up 4 bases and J gave up 2 bases, with 12 bases separating them. This CDR3 has 14 residues. CDR1 is SGHVS, CDR2 FQNEAQ, per germline.

The chain recombines TRBV7-8 with TRBJ1-3; weak D call: TRBD1 (6 bases). Germline-derived CDR1 and CDR2 are SGHVS and FQNEAQ. The CDR3 runs 17 residues. Trimming cost V 5 bases and J 3 bases, with 20 bases left between them. Here the CDR3 DNA reads TGTGCCAGCAGCCATCGGCTAGGGGGTTTTAGTGGAAACACCATATATTTT. It encodes CASSHRLGGFSGNTIYF.

This clonotype was observed a handful of times. The chain couples TRBV7-2 to TRBJ1-2, with 8 bases fitting TRBD1. CDR3 length: 16 residues. The junction had 7 bases not matched to a gene; V was cut back by 0 bases and J by 4 bases. Germline CDR1 is SGHTA and CDR2 is FQGNSA. For the CDR3, the DNA is TGTGCCAGCAGCTTAGCTACAGGGGGTGGCCTCTATGGCTACACCTTC. This gives the protein CASSLATGGGLYGYTF.

Notes on this clonotype: Its ends do not fully match the called genes, so a read error is possible. The J gene is TRBJ2-1, the V gene TRBV12-3 or TRBV12-4; 9 bases line up with TRBD2. There are 17 residues in the CDR3. This CDR3 is CAGSPPYSGGYHNEQFF. CDR3 DNA: TGTGCCGGCAGTCCCCCTTATAGCGGGGGCTACCACAATGAGCAGTTCTTC.

This clonotype was counted only a few times. The chain uses TRBV20-1 and TRBJ1-6; D remains ambiguous. CDR1 is DFQATT, CDR2 SNEGSKA, per germline (reference sequence). V was pared by 3 bases and J by 10 bases, with 13 bases between. The CDR3 loop spans 13 amino acids. CDR3 in DNA: TGCAGTGCTAGTCTGACGGGTGGGTCACCCCTCCACTTT. Translated: CSASLTGGSPLHF.

J is TRBJ2-7 and V is TRBV4-1, with a weak D call TRBD2 (6 bases). Trimming cost V 0 bases and J 5 bases, with 14 bases left between them. This CDR3 region has 15 residues. Germline CDR1 MGHRA, CDR2 YSYEKL. The CDR3 is CASSQDWRGLDEQYF. In nucleotides, the CDR3 is TGCGCCAGCAGCCAAGATTGGAGGGGTCTGGACGAGCAGTACTTC.

The CDR3 reads CATSRDRNSGVHNEQFF. The CDR3 DNA follows: TGTGCCACCAGCAGAGATCGGAATAGCGGGGTACACAATGAGCAGTTCTTC. This chain uses TRBV15 with TRBJ2-1, with 8 positions matching TRBD2. The V and J ends lost 0 bases and 5 bases, in that order; junction bases with no gene match: 9. This CDR3 region has 17 residues. Germline V lookup: CDR1 LNHNV, CDR2 YYDKDF (reference sequence).

The gene calls are TRBV6-6 and TRBJ2-7; maybe TRBD2 (7 bases). Germline-derived CDR1 and CDR2 are MNHNY and SVGAGI (reference sequence). Between the trimmed V and J ends, which lost 5 bases and 10 bases, there was a span of 21 bases. The CDR3 covers 14 residues. The chain's CDR3 is CASSGGAEGEAQYF. The DNA for the CDR3 is TGTGCCAGCAGTGGGGGGGCAGAAGGAGAGGCCCAGTACTTC.

In this sample, this clonotype turned up a few times. The rearrangement joins TRBV27 to TRBJ2-7; D tentatively reads TRBD1 or TRBD2 (5 bases each). Per germline, CDR1 MNHEY and CDR2 SMNVEV (reference sequence). V lost 5 bases and J lost 5, with 13 bases in between. This CDR3 has 13 residues. The CDR3 spells CASSLAGSNEQYF. The DNA for the CDR3 is TGTGCCAGCAGTCTCGCAGGGAGCAACGAGCAGTACTTC.

DNA for the CDR3: TGTGCCAGCAGTAGGAATTCTCACACTGAAGCTTTCTTT. This sequence encodes CASSRNSHTEAFF. This chain connects TRBV6-5 to TRBJ1-1; D not resolved. The V gene's germline CDR1 is MNHEY and CDR2 SVGAGI. The length of the CDR3 is 13 residues. Trimming shortened V by 5 bases and J by 3 bases, and 10 bases separated the two germline ends.

This clonotype was found a few times. This chain joins TRBV4-2 and TRBJ2-5; TRBD2 aligns across 8 bases. The junction had 7 bases not matched to a gene; V was cut back by 8 bases and J by 5 bases. The CDR3 is made up of 13 amino acids. Germline CDR1 reads LGHNA; CDR2 reads YNFKEQ. The CDR3 protein is CASADGLAETQYF. The CDR3 DNA follows: TGTGCCAGCGCTGACGGACTAGCCGAGACCCAGTACTTC.

The CDR3 nucleotides are TGTGCCAGCAGGCCGGACTGGAGCTACGAGCAGTACTTC. Translated: CASRPDWSYEQYF. J is TRBJ2-1 and V is TRBV6-5, with a weak D call TRBD2 (5 bases). The better agreement between TRBJ2-7 and the DNA end casts doubt on the J call. The CDR3 is 13 residues long. Per the germline V gene, CDR1 is MNHEY and CDR2 is SVGAGI.

CDR3 nucleotides: TGCGCCAGCAGCCAAGAGCGACTCGGGACAGGGGATCAGCCCCAGCATTTT. Encoded protein: CASSQERLGTGDQPQHF. The chain is built from TRBV4-1 and TRBJ1-5, with 10 bases lining up with TRBD1. Trimming at V came to 0 bases and at J to 5 bases, leaving 7 bases not matched to a gene. CDR3 size: 17 residues. From germline, CDR1 is MGHRA and CDR2 YSYEKL.

The chain combines TRBV20-1 with TRBJ2-1; 13 bases align to TRBD2. Germline lookup yields CDR1 DFQATT and CDR2 SNEGSKA (reference sequence). The CDR3 consists of 14 residues. The V segment lost 6 bases and the J segment 4 bases; nucleotides outside the gene matches: 3. This CDR3 reads CSALTSGGYNEQFF. The CDR3, as DNA: TGCAGTGCGCTGACTAGCGGGGGGTACAATGAGCAGTTCTTC.

The chain employs TRBV21-1 and TRBJ1-2. TRBV21-1 is assigned pseudogene status. CDR3 length equals 14 residues. The CDR3 DNA follows: TGTGCCAGCAGCTACGGGTTCGAAACCTATGGCTACACCTTC. It encodes CASSYGFETYGYTF.

The chain has TRBV15 and TRBJ1-1; 10 positions match TRBD1. Germline CDR1 LNHNV, CDR2 YYDKDF (reference sequence). V shed 3 bases and J 5 bases; nucleotides not matched to a gene: 3. This CDR3 spans 14 amino acids. As DNA, the CDR3 is TGTGCCACCAGCAGGGACAGGGGGACTACTGAAGCTTTCTTT. Translation: CATSRDRGTTEAFF.

The rearrangement links TRBV15 to TRBJ2-5; 10 nucleotides line up with TRBD2. Germline loops: CDR1 LNHNV, CDR2 YYDKDF (reference sequence). V gave up 3 bases and J gave up 5 bases; unmatched junction bases: 6. The CDR3 length is 15 residues. The CDR3 nucleotides are TGTGCCACCAGCAGGGAGGGGACTAGCGTGGAGACCCAGTACTTC. Protein product: CATSREGTSVETQYF.

The chain has TRBV20-1 and TRBJ2-3; 13 bases fit TRBD2. Trimming removed 5 bases from V and 4 bases from J; junction bases left unmatched: 6. Germline values: CDR1 DFQATT, CDR2 SNEGSKA (reference sequence). This CDR3 has 15 amino acids. For the CDR3, the DNA is TGCAGTGCTCGTCGACTAGCGGGGGGTTCAGATACGCAGTATTTT. This sequence encodes CSARRLAGGSDTQYF.

J is TRBJ1-5 and V is TRBV12-3 or TRBV12-4; 7 bases match TRBD1. The CDR3 is made up of 16 amino acids. The V and J ends lost 8 bases and 5 bases, in that order; junction bases with no gene match: 15. The CDR3 region has the DNA TGTGCCAGCCGTCTTGGGGGCCAGGGGGGTGATCAGCCCCAGCATTTT. It codes for CASRLGGQGGDQPQHF.

This rearrangement joins TRBV7-6 to TRBJ2-7; D might be TRBD2 (5 bases). The V and J ends lost 5 bases and 4 bases respectively, with 18 bases between them. The CDR3 is made up of 15 amino acids. Per germline, CDR1 SGHVS and CDR2 FNYEAQ. The CDR3 coding sequence is TGTGCCAGCAGCCAAAGGGAGTTTGACGGGTACGAGCAGTACTTC. Encoded protein: CASSQREFDGYEQYF.

The chain links TRBV20-1 to TRBJ1-5, with 10 positions matching TRBD1. This CDR3 comprises 14 residues. Germline V gene data show CDR1 as DFQATT and CDR2 as SNEGSKA (reference sequence). Trimming cost V 7 bases and J 8 bases; bases outside gene matches: 11. As DNA, the CDR3 is TGCAGTGTAGAAAGGGACAGGGGTTACAAGCCCCAGCATTTT. Its protein product is CSVERDRGYKPQHF.

In this sample, this clonotype turned up a few times. This chain links TRBV20-1 with TRBJ2-3; 13 bases agree with TRBD2. CDR3 size: 17 residues. Germline V gene lookup returns CDR1 DFQATT and CDR2 SNEGSKA (reference sequence). Losses at the gene ends were 6 bases for V and 4 bases for J; bases not matched to a gene: 13. The CDR3 bases are TGCAGTGCCCCGGGACTAGCGGGGACAGGGCGCGCAGATACGCAGTATTTT. It encodes CSAPGLAGTGRADTQYF.

This clonotype was detected ten times or more. The chain uses TRBV10-3 and TRBJ2-5, with D possibly TRBD2 on 5 matching bases. V gave up 6 bases and J gave up 5 bases, with 13 bases separating them. Germline CDR1 and CDR2: ENHRY and SYGVKD. The length of the CDR3 is 13 residues. The CDR3 region has the DNA TGTGCCATCAGCGCCGCTAGCACGGAGACCCAGTACTTC. It translates to CAISAASTETQYF.

The chain is built from TRBV28 and TRBJ2-6; no clear D gene. There are 19 residues in the CDR3. Germline CDR1 and CDR2: MDHEN and SYDVKM. V was trimmed by 1 base and J by 1 base, leaving 17 bases between them. CDR3 sequence (DNA): TGTGCCAGCAGTTTATACCAGCTCGTCGGTCTTTCTGGGGCCAACGTCCTGACTTTC. Encoded protein: CASSLYQLVGLSGANVLTF.

This clonotype appeared a few times. The genes are TRBV4-1 and TRBJ1-5; possible D gene TRBD1, 5 bases. This CDR3 contains 14 residues. V was pared by 0 bases and J by 4 bases, with 7 bases between. In germline, CDR1 is MGHRA, CDR2 YSYEKL. This CDR3 is CASSQDRVNQPQHF. The CDR3 DNA follows: TGCGCCAGCAGCCAAGACAGGGTGAATCAGCCCCAGCATTTT.

J is TRBJ2-7 and V is TRBV6-5; possible D gene TRBD1, 6 bases. Germline-derived CDR1 and CDR2 are MNHEY and SVGAGI. The CDR3 totals 16 residues. Deletions cut 6 bases from V and 1 base from J, with 19 bases between. CDR3 DNA: TGTGCCAGCAGGTACCGGGACACCCTAAGGTCCTACGAGCAGTACTTC. Protein product: CASRYRDTLRSYEQYF.

This clonotype showed up just a few times. The chain couples TRBV6-5 to TRBJ2-5; 10 nucleotides align to TRBD1. The germline V gene encodes CDR1 MNHEY and CDR2 SVGAGI. V was clipped by 7 bases and J by 3 bases; unmatched bases: 2. The CDR3 has 13 residues. CDR3 bases: TGTGCCAGCATGGACAGGGGGGAAGAGACCCAGTACTTC. Encoded protein: CASMDRGEETQYF.

This rearrangement joins TRBV9 to TRBJ2-1, with D perhaps TRBD1 (5 bases). Germline CDR1 SGDLS, CDR2 YYNGEE. The CDR3 consists of 15 residues. V dropped 0 bases and J dropped 3 bases, with 10 bases sitting between them. The CDR3 spells CASSVGQGDYNEQFF. CDR3 nucleotides: TGTGCCAGCAGCGTAGGTCAGGGTGACTACAATGAGCAGTTCTTC.